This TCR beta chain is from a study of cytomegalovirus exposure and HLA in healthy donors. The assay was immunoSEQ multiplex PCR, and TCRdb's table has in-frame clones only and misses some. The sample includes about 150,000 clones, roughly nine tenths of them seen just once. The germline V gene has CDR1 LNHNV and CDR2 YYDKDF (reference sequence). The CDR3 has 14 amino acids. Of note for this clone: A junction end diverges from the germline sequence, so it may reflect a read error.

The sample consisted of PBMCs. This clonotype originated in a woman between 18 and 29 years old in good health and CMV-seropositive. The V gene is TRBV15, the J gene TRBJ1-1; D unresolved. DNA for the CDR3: TGTGCCACCAGCAGAGATCTGGGCGGTTACGGAGTAGCGTTT. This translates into CATSRDLGGYGVAF.